This entry features one T cell receptor (beta chain) sequence. What it binds is not known. Preparation of the TCR beta libraries relied on UMI-labeled 5' RACE. Each CDR3 protein gets one entry in TCRdb, which reprocessed the 5' RACE reads and gives no DNA. This listing includes some 10,000 distinct CDR3 sequences. The germline CDR1 and CDR2 sequences are SGHRS and YFSETQ. There are 14 residues in the CDR3. CCR7+ PD-1+ TIGIT+ early memory CD8+ cells with dysfunctional traits were TPEX. Enrichment for total CD8+ T cells was performed by negative magnetic separation. The source of the RNA was duplicate vials containing 150,000 sorted CD8+ T cells for each subset. The sample belongs to a study of human CD8 memory T cell subsets. Broader study findings: Stem-like memory and precursor exhausted T cell repertoires showed minimal mutual overlap. Effector memory subsets were less diverse than the similarly diverse stem-like memory and precursor exhausted subsets.

Sequences were obtained from CD8+ T cells from PBMCs. V gene TRBV5-1 combines with J gene TRBJ1-1; there is no DNA to check the TCRdb D call of TRBD1. This clonotype was sampled from a human donor in good health. The CDR3 loop reads CATQTGWGNTEAFF.